Detailed here is one T cell receptor beta chain. The repertoire was sequenced with immunoSEQ multiplex PCR; TCRdb's copy has only in-frame clones and lacks some. This table has some 200,000 clones, more than 70% appearing once. The data were taken from a study of blood T cell repertoires in COVID-19. V shed 6 bases and J shed 4 bases, with 9 bases lying between them. The CDR3 has 12 amino acids. The receptor's source is a man aged 35 to 55 with active or convalescent COVID-19. Sequencing was done on a sample of peripheral blood. This rearrangement joins TRBV12-3 or TRBV12-4 to TRBJ1-2; D is undetermined. Written as DNA, the CDR3 is TGTGCCAGCAGCCCGAGAGGCTATGGCTACACCTTC. This encodes CASSPRGYGYTF.